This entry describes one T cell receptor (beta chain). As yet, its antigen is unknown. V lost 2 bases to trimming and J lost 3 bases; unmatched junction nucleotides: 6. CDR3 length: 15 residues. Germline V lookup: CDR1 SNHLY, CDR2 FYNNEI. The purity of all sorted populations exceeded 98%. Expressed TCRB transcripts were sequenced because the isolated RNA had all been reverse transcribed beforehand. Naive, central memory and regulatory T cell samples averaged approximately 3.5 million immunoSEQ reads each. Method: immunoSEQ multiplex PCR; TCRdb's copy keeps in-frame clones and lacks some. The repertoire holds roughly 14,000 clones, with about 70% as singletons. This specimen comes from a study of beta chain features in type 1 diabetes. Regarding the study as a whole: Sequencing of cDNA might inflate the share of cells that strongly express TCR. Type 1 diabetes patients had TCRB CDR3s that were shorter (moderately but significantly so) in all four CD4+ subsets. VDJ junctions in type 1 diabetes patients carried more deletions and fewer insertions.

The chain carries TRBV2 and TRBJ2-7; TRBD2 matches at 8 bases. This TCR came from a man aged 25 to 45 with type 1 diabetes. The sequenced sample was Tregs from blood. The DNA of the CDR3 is TGTGCCAGCAGTGAACGGGGGGGGTTTAGCTACGAGCAGTACTTC. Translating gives CASSERGGFSYEQYF.